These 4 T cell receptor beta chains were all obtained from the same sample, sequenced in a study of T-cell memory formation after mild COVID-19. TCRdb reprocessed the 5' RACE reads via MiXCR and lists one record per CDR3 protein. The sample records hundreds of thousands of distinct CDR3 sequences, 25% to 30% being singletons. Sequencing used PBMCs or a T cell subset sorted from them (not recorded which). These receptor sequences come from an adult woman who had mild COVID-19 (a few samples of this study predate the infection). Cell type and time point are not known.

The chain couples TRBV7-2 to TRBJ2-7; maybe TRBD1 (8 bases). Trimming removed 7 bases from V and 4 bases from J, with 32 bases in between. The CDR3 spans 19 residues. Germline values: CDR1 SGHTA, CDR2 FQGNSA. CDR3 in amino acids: CASTTDRVRLAGEVYEQYF. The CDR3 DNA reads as TGTGCCAGCACCACGGACAGGGTTCGGTTGGCGGGAGAGGTGTACGAGCAGTACTTC.

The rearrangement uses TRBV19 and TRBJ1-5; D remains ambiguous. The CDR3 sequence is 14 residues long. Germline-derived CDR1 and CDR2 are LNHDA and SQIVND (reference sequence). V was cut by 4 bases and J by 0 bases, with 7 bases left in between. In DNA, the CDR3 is TGTGCCAGTAGTACACAGTATAGCAATCAGCCCCAGCATTTT. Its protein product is CASSTQYSNQPQHF.

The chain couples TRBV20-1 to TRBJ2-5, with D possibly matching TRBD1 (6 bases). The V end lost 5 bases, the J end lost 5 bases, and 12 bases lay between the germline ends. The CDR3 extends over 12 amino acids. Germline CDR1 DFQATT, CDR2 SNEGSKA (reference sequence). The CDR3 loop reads CSAAGAVETQYF. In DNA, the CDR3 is TGCAGTGCTGCAGGGGCGGTGGAGACCCAGTACTTC.

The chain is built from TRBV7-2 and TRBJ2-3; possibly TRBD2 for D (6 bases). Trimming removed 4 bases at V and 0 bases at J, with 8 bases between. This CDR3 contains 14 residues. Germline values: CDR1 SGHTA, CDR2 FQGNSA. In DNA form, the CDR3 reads TGTGCCAGCAGCTGGAGGGCTAGCACAGATACGCAGTATTTT. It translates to CASSWRASTDTQYF.